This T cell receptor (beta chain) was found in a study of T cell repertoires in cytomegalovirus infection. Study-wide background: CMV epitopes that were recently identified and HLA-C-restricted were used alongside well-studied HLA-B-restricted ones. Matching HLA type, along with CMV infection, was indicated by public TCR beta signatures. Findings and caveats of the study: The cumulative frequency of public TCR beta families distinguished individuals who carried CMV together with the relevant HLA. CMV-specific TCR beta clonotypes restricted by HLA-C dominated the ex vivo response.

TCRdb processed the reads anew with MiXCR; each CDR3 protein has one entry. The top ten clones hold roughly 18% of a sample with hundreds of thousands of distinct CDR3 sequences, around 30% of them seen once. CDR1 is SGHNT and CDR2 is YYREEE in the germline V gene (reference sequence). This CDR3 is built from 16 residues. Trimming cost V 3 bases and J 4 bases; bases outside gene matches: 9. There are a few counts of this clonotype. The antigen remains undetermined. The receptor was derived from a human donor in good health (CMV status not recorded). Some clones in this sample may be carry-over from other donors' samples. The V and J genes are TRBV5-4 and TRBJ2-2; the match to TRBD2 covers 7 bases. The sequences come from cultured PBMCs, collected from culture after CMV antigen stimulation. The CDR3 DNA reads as TGTGCCAGCAGCTCCGCCTCGCTAGCGGCCACCGGGGAGCTGTTTTTT. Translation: CASSSASLAATGELFF.